Below are 22 T cell receptor beta chains sequenced from a single sample in a study of blood T cell repertoires in COVID-19. The repertoire was sequenced with immunoSEQ multiplex PCR; TCRdb's copy has only in-frame clones and lacks some. The data hold over 150,000 clones, with more than 70% observed a single time. The material sequenced was peripheral blood. These receptor sequences come from a woman older than 75 with active or convalescent COVID-19.

This sequence joins TRBV6-4 and TRBJ2-1; weak D call: TRBD2 (5 bases). The CDR3 runs 15 residues. The V and J ends lost 3 bases and 0 bases respectively, with 9 bases between them. Per germline, CDR1 MRHNA and CDR2 SNTAGT. The CDR3 loop reads CASSEGGGSYNEQFF. DNA of the CDR3: TGTGCCAGCAGTGAGGGTGGAGGCTCCTACAATGAGCAGTTCTTC.

This clone was found a few times. The same CDR3 also results from other DNA sequences found in this sample. The chain employs TRBV28 and TRBJ1-2; D is unresolved. This CDR3 comprises 12 residues. Trimming left V 2 bases short and J 4 bases short, with 5 bases between. Germline CDR1 is MDHEN and CDR2 is SYDVKM. For the CDR3, the DNA is TGTGCCAGCAGTTTAGGCGGCTATGGCTACACCTTC. This translates into CASSLGGYGYTF.

The chain recombines TRBV5-4 with TRBJ2-1; D may be TRBD1 (5 bases). Trimming stripped 3 bases from V and 0 bases from J, with 10 bases between. CDR3 length equals 15 residues. Germline CDR1 reads SGHNT; CDR2 reads YYREEE (reference sequence). The CDR3 DNA reads as TGTGCCAGCAGCTCTGACAGTCTCTCCTACAATGAGCAGTTCTTC. Its protein product is CASSSDSLSYNEQFF.

This CDR3 is CASRGREAFF. DNA of the CDR3: TGTGCCAGCAGGGGGAGAGAAGCTTTCTTT. The chain recombines TRBV25-1 with TRBJ1-1; D call uncertain. Germline V gene lookup returns CDR1 MGHDK and CDR2 SYGVNS. The CDR3 contains 10 residues. V lost 6 bases, J lost 8 bases, and 7 bases lay in between.

The chain employs TRBV7-2 and TRBJ2-7; TRBD1 matches 9 bases. This CDR3 has 16 residues. Germline CDR1 SGHTA, CDR2 FQGNSA. Unmatched junction bases numbered 7, after V lost 1 base and J lost 3 bases. The CDR3 protein is CASSLVGTGLGYEQYF. In DNA, the CDR3 is TGTGCCAGCAGCTTAGTCGGGACAGGGCTGGGCTACGAGCAGTACTTC. The complete variable domain, with remaining parts taken from reference TRBV7-2 and TRBJ2-7, reads GAGVSQSPSNKVTEKGKDVELRCDPISGHTALYWYRQSLGQGLEFLIYFQGNSAPDKSGLPSDRFSAERTGGSVSTLTIQRTQQEDSAVYLCASSLVGTGLGYEQYFGPGTRLTVT.

This clone came up a few times. CDR3 in amino acids: CSASQGLGTEAFF. DNA for the CDR3: TGCAGTGCTAGTCAGGGGTTAGGCACTGAAGCTTTCTTT. The chain combines TRBV20-1 with TRBJ1-1; a weak D match, TRBD1 (6 bases). The CDR3 runs to 13 residues. V gave up 3 bases and J gave up 4 bases, with 12 bases separating them. CDR1 and CDR2 from the germline V gene are DFQATT and SNEGSKA (reference sequence).

This clone was seen only once. J is TRBJ1-2 and V is TRBV6-5, with D maybe TRBD1 (6 bases). V was pared by 6 bases and J by 3 bases, with 14 bases between. Per germline, CDR1 MNHEY and CDR2 SVGAGI. This CDR3 has 14 amino acids. DNA for the CDR3: TGTGCCAGCAGGGTAGCGACAGGAGACTATGGCTACACCTTC. Encoded protein: CASRVATGDYGYTF.

The chain recombines TRBV25-1 with TRBJ1-5, with 7 positions matching TRBD1. This CDR3 region has 14 residues. V shed 4 bases, J shed 6 bases, and the junction held 6 bases outside the gene matches. CDR1 is MGHDK and CDR2 is SYGVNS in the germline V gene. Here the CDR3 DNA reads TGTGCCAGCAGTGTCGCAGGGGGTGTTCAGCCCCAGCATTTT. Translation: CASSVAGGVQPQHF.

This sequence joins TRBV5-4 and TRBJ1-1, with no clear D. The CDR3 contains 13 residues. Germline CDR1 and CDR2: SGHNT and YYREEE (reference sequence). Deletions cut 8 bases from V and 6 bases from J, with 17 bases between. CDR3 sequence: CASSNQAHPEAFF. The CDR3 coding sequence is TGTGCCAGTAGCAATCAGGCTCACCCTGAAGCTTTCTTT.

There are a few counts of this clone. This sequence joins TRBV27 and TRBJ2-1; 15 bases match TRBD2. J gave up 8 bases and V 6 bases, and 11 bases lay outside the gene matches. Germline-derived CDR1 and CDR2 are MNHEY and SMNVEV (reference sequence). This CDR3 has 17 residues. The CDR3 coding sequence is TGTGCCAGCAGCCCACCCCCGGGACTAGCGGGAGGACATGAGCAGTTCTTC. Translation gives CASSPPPGLAGGHEQFF.

The chain links TRBV28 to TRBJ2-3; the match to TRBD2 covers 7 bases. V gave up 5 bases and J gave up 5 bases; unmatched junction bases: 13. The germline gives CDR1 MDHEN, CDR2 SYDVKM. The CDR3 consists of 16 residues. Here the CDR3 DNA reads TGTGCCAGCAGTCCCGGACTAGTGATTGGAGGAGATACGCAGTATTTT. Translated: CASSPGLVIGGDTQYF.

The V gene is TRBV4-1, the J gene TRBJ2-7; D is perhaps TRBD2 (5 bases). Germline V gene lookup returns CDR1 MGHRA and CDR2 YSYEKL. The ends were cut back, 4 bases at V and 0 bases at J, with 19 bases in the middle. This CDR3 spans 17 amino acids. CDR3 in DNA: TGCGCCAGCAGCCTAAGGGAGAGTACGGCGACCTCCTACGAGCAGTACTTC. This codes for CASSLRESTATSYEQYF.

This chain connects TRBV7-9 to TRBJ2-1; TRBD1 matches 12 bases. After removal of 5 bases from V and 5 bases from J, the junction contained 4 bases not matched to a gene. Germline-derived CDR1 and CDR2 are SEHNR and FQNEAQ (reference sequence). This CDR3 comprises 15 residues. The DNA for the CDR3 is TGTGCCAGCAGCGCGGGACAGGGGGCTGACAATGAGCAGTTCTTC. Encoded protein: CASSAGQGADNEQFF.

V gene TRBV10-3 combines with J gene TRBJ1-6; 7 nucleotides agree with TRBD1. The CDR3 loop spans 15 amino acids. The J segment lost 7 bases and the V segment lost 0 bases, leaving 3 bases of the junction unmatched. The germline V gene has CDR1 ENHRY and CDR2 SYGVKD. The CDR3 DNA sequence: TGTGCCATCAGTGAGTCGACACAGGGGAATTCACCCCTCCACTTT. It is translated as CAISESTQGNSPLHF.

This clone has just a few counts. This chain joins TRBV18 and TRBJ1-5, with no clear D. Trimming removed 5 bases from V and 5 bases from J, with 16 bases in between. There are 15 residues in the CDR3. Germline values: CDR1 KGHSH, CDR2 LQKENI. CDR3 sequence (DNA): TGTGCCAGCTCAAAACAGAGTCTGATGGATCAGCCCCAGCATTTT. Amino acids: CASSKQSLMDQPQHF.

The chain employs TRBV7-9 and TRBJ2-5; 7 bases fit TRBD2. V was clipped by 1 base and J by 5 bases; unmatched bases: 13. The CDR3 runs to 17 residues. The germline gives CDR1 SEHNR, CDR2 FQNEAQ (reference sequence). CDR3 protein: CASSLVAGASVAETQYF. The CDR3 coding sequence is TGTGCCAGCAGCTTAGTGGCGGGAGCATCGGTTGCGGAGACCCAGTACTTC.

V gene TRBV28 combines with J gene TRBJ1-1; 11 positions agree with TRBD1. Germline assignment: CDR1 MDHEN and CDR2 SYDVKM. CDR3 length: 15 amino acids. Trimming took 8 bases from V and 4 from J; bases not matched to a gene: 9. CDR3 in DNA: TGTGCCAGCTGCCTACCGGGACAGGGGGTCACTGAAGCTTTCTTT. Its protein product is CASCLPGQGVTEAFF.

This chain connects TRBV5-4 to TRBJ1-1; TRBD1 agrees at 7 bases. After removal of 4 bases from V and 10 bases from J, the junction contained 10 bases not matched to a gene. Per the germline V gene, CDR1 is SGHNT and CDR2 is YYREEE (reference sequence). This CDR3 has 13 amino acids. The CDR3 region has the DNA TGTGCCAGCAGCCTTGACAGGGCAGGAGGAGCTTTCTTT. Its translation is CASSLDRAGGAFF.

The chain is built from TRBV5-1 and TRBJ2-1; TRBD2 agrees at 10 bases. Trimming cost V 2 bases and J 6 bases; bases outside gene matches: 8. There are 16 residues in the CDR3. Germline CDR1 SGHRS, CDR2 YFSETQ. The CDR3 reads CASSFDPSGRINEQFF. The CDR3, as DNA: TGCGCCAGCAGCTTTGATCCTAGCGGGAGAATCAATGAGCAGTTCTTC.

V is TRBV24-1 and J is TRBJ1-2; weak D call: TRBD1 (6 bases). The CDR3 loop spans 12 amino acids. CDR1 is KGHDR, CDR2 SFDVKD, per germline. The ends were cut back, 3 bases at V and 6 bases at J, with 7 bases in the middle. The CDR3 DNA follows: TGTGCCACCAGTGATGGGACAAATGGCTACACCTTC. Translated, it gives CATSDGTNGYTF.

The J gene is TRBJ1-6, the V gene TRBV5-1; D is undetermined. CDR1 is SGHRS and CDR2 is YFSETQ in the germline V gene. CDR3 length: 14 residues. Trimming cost V 0 bases and J 7 bases, with 8 bases left between them. The CDR3 coding sequence is TGCGCCAGCAGCTTGGCTCAGGTCAATTCACCCCTCCACTTT. The encoded protein is CASSLAQVNSPLHF.

The CDR3 spells CASSGLTGVSSPLHF. The CDR3 DNA reads TGTGCCAGCAGCGGGTTGACAGGAGTCTCTTCACCCCTCCACTTT. This sequence joins TRBV9 and TRBJ1-6, with D tentatively TRBD1 (6 bases). CDR1 and CDR2 from the germline V gene are SGDLS and YYNGEE. Trimming removed 3 bases at V and 9 bases at J, with 16 bases between. This CDR3 spans 15 amino acids.